The clone carrying this T cell receptor (beta chain) was recorded once. The antigen remains undetermined. It was about 210 ng DNA, some 30,000 T cell genomes, that sorted-subset replicate PCRs used. Using immunoSEQ multiplex PCR, the repertoire was profiled, and TCRdb retains in-frame clones only, with some absent. Found here are 500,000 to 700,000 clones, around 96% of them singletons; the top ten hold about 0.11%. The data belong to a study of shared clonotypes between healthy human individuals. Study-wide points: Rarefaction demonstrated incomplete sorted-subset sequencing despite large depth. Clonotypes that were shared across a handful of donors made up approximately 5% of naive CD4 clonotypes.

From germline, CDR1 is SGHAT and CDR2 FQNNGV. The CDR3 runs to 14 residues. The V gene lost 1 base and the J gene lost 4 bases, with 8 bases spanning the gap. Terminally differentiated effector memory CD45RA+ cells were excluded from the naive CD8 cells, which were CD45RO-negative and positively selected for CCR7. This clonotype was obtained from a woman under 40 in good health. The chain uses TRBV11-2 and TRBJ2-1; D might be TRBD1 (5 bases). The sample consisted of naive CD8+ T cells sorted from blood. CDR3 sequence (DNA): TGTGCCAGCAGCTTAGCAGGGCCTTACAATGAGCAGTTCTTC. It specifies CASSLAGPYNEQFF.